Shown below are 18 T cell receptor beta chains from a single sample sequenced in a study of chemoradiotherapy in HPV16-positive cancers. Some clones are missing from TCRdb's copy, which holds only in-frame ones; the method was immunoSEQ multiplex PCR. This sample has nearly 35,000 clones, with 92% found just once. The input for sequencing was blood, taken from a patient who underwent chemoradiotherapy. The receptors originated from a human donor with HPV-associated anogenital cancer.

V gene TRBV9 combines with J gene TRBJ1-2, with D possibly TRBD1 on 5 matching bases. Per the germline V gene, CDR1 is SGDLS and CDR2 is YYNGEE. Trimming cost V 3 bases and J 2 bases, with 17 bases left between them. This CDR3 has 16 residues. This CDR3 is CASSGRGGAGNYGYTF. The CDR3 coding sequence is TGTGCCAGCAGCGGACGGGGAGGGGCGGGGAACTATGGCTACACCTTC. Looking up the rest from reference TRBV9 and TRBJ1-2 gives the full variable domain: DSGVTQTPKHLITATGQRVTLRCSPRSGDLSVYWYQQSLDQGLQFLIQYYNGEERAKGNILERFSAQQFPDLHSELNLSSLELGDSALYFCASSGRGGAGNYGYTFGSGTRLTVV.

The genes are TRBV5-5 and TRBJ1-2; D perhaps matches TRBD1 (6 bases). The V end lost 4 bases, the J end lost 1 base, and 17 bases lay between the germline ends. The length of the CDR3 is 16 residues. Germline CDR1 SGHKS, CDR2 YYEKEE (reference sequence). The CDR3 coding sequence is TGTGCCAGCAGCCCCCGGCCGGGGGCCCTTAACTATGGCTACACCTTC. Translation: CASSPRPGALNYGYTF. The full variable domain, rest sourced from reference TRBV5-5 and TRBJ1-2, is DAGVTQSPTHLIKTRGQQVTLRCSPISGHKSVSWYQQVLGQGPQFIFQYYEKEERGRGNFPDRFSARQFPNYSSELNVNALLLGDSALYLCASSPRPGALNYGYTFGSGTRLTVV.

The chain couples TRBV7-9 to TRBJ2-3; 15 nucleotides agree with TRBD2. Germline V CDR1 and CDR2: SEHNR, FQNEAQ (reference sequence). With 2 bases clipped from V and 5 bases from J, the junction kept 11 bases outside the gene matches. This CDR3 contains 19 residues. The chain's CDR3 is CASSLRRTSGGAGGDTQYF. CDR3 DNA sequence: TGTGCCAGCAGCTTAAGGAGGACTAGCGGGGGGGCGGGCGGAGATACGCAGTATTTT. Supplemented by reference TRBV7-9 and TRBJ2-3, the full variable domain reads DTGVSQNPRHKITKRGQNVTFRCDPISEHNRLYWYRQTLGQGPEFLTYFQNEAQLEKSRLLSDRFSAERPKGSFSTLEIQRTEQGDSAMYLCASSLRRTSGGAGGDTQYFGPGTRLTVL.

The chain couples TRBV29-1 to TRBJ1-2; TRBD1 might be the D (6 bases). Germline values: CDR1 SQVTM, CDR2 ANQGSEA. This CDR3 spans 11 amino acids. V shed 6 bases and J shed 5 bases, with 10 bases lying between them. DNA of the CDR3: TGCAGCGTCCTGGACAGATATGGCTACACCTTC. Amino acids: CSVLDRYGYTF.

The CDR3, as DNA: TGTGCCAGCAGCTTAAGGGGGGACACAGATACGCAGTATTTT. Protein product: CASSLRGDTDTQYF. This chain uses TRBV11-2 with TRBJ2-3; D is possibly TRBD1 or TRBD2 (6 bases each). V shed 2 bases and J shed 2 bases, with 8 bases lying between them. Germline CDR1 and CDR2: SGHAT and FQNNGV. This CDR3 has 14 amino acids.

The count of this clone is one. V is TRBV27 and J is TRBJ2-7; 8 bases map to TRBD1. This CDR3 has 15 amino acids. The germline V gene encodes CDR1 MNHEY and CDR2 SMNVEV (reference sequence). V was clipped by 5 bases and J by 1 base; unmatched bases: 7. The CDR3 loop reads CASSPAGTGSYEQYF. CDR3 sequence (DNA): TGTGCCAGCAGTCCAGCCGGGACAGGATCCTACGAGCAGTACTTC.

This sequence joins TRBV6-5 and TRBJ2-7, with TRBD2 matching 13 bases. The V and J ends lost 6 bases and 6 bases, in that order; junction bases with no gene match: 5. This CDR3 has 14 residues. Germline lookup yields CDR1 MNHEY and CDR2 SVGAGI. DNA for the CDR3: TGTGCCAGCAGCTTCGGGACTAGCGGGATCGAGCAGTACTTC. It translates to CASSFGTSGIEQYF.

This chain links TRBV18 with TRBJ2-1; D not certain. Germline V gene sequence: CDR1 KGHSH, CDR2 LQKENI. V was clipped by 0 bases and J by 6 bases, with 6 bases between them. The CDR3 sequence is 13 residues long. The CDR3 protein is CASSPPSGNEQFF. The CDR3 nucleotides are TGTGCCAGCTCACCACCGTCCGGCAATGAGCAGTTCTTC.

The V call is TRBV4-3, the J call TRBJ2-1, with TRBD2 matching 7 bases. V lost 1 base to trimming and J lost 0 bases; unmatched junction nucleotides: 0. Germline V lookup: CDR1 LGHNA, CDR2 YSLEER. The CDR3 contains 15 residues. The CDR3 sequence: CASSQGDYSYNEQFF. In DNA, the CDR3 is TGCGCCAGCAGCCAAGGGGACTACTCCTACAATGAGCAGTTCTTC.

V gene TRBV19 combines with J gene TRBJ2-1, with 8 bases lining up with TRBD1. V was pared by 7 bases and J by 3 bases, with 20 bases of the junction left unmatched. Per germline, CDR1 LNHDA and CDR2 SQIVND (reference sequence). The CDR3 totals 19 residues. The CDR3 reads CASTSQDRVIVNGYNEQFF. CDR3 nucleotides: TGTGCCAGTACATCGCAGGACAGGGTAATAGTAAACGGCTACAATGAGCAGTTCTTC.

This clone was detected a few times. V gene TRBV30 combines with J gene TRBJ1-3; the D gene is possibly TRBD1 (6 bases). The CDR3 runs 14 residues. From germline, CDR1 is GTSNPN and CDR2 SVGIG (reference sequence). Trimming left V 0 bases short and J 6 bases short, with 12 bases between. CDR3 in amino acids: CAWSVGGGQNTIYF. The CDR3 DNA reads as TGTGCCTGGAGTGTCGGCGGGGGGCAAAACACCATATATTTT.

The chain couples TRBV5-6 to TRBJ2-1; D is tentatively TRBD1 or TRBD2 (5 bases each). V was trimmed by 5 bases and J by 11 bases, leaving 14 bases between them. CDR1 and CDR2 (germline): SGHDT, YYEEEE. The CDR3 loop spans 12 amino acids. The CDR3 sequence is CASSFALGQQFF. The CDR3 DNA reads TGTGCCAGCAGTTTTGCGTTGGGACAGCAGTTCTTC.

Written as DNA, the CDR3 is TGTGCCAGCTCACCTAGGGCAGGGGACGGCTACACCTTC. This sequence encodes CASSPRAGDGYTF. V gene TRBV18 combines with J gene TRBJ1-2; D may be TRBD1 (6 bases). Deletions cut 3 bases from V and 8 bases from J, with 13 bases between. The CDR3 has 13 amino acids. Germline CDR1 is KGHSH and CDR2 is LQKENI.

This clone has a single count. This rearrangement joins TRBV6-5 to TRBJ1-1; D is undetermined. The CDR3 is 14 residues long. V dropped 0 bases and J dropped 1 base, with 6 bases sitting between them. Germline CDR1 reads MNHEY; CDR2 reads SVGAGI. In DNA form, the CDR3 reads TGTGCCAGCAGTTACTCTTGGGGGAACACTGAAGCTTTCTTT. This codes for CASSYSWGNTEAFF.

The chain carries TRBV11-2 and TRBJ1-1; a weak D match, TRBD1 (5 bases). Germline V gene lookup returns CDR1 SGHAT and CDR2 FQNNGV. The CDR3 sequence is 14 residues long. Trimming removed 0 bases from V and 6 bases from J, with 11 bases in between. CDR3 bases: TGTGCCAGCAGCTTAGATCTAAGGGGTCCTGAAGCTTTCTTT. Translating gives CASSLDLRGPEAFF.

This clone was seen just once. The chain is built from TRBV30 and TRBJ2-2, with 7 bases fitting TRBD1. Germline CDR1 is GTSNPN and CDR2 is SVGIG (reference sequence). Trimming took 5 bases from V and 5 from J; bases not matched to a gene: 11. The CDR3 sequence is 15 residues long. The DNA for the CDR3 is TGTGCCTGGGGGAAGGGCACAGGGGATACCGGGGAGCTGTTTTTT. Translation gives CAWGKGTGDTGELFF. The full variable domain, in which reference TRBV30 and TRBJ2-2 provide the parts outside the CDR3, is SQTIHQWPATLVQPVGSPLSLECTVEGTSNPNLYWYRQAAGRGLQLLFYSVGIGQISSEVPQNLSASRPQDRQFILSSKKLLLSDSGFYLCAWGKGTGDTGELFFGEGSRLTVL.

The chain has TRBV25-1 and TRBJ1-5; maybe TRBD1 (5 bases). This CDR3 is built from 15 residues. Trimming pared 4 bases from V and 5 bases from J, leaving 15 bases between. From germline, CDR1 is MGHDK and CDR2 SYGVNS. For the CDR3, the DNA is TGTGCCAGCAGTGCTAGGTGGGGGTCCCATCAGCCCCAGCATTTT. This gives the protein CASSARWGSHQPQHF. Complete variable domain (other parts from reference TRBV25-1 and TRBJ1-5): EADIYQTPRYLVIGTGKKITLECSQTMGHDKMYWYQQDPGMELHLIHYSYGVNSTEKGDLSSESTVSRIRTEHFPLTLESARPSHTSQYLCASSARWGSHQPQHFGDGTRLSIL.

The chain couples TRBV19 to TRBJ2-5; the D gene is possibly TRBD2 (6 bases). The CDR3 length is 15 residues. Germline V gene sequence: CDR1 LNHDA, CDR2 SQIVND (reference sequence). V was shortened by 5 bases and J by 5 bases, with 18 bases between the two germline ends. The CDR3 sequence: CASSRQGGHQETQYF. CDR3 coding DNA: TGTGCCAGTAGTCGGCAGGGAGGACATCAGGAGACCCAGTACTTC. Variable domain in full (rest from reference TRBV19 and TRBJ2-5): DGGITQSPKYLFRKEGQNVTLSCEQNLNHDAMYWYRQDPGQGLRLIYYSQIVNDFQKGDIAEGYSVSREKKESFPLTVTSAQKNPTAFYLCASSRQGGHQETQYFGPGTRLLVL.